This T cell receptor (beta chain) was sequenced for a study of vaccination and CD4 T cells after COVID-19. Study as a whole: Six males and four females constituted the convalescent cohort, two of whom were Hispanic. At a median around 92 days (range 35 to 161) after diagnosis, post-COVID samples were drawn.

Once obtained from cultured CD4+ T cells, the DNA was sequenced using the Oncomine TCR Beta short-read assay. TCRdb independently ran MiXCR on the PCR reads; one entry per CDR3 protein. The sample holds 20,000 to 25,000 distinct CDR3 sequences, about a third seen once. Time point meaning: late sampling 161 to 241 days after vaccination in a few convalescent patients. Treatment meaning: approximately nine-day PBMC culture with coronavirus spike peptide pools or control peptides (ViraFEST assay). This clonotype was observed a few times. Its antigen is currently unknown. The germline V gene has CDR1 KGHSH and CDR2 LQKENI. V lost 3 bases and J lost 1, with 7 bases in between. This CDR3 has 13 amino acids.

The sequence was collected from a human donor who had recovered from COVID-19. Sample: CD4+ T cells from blood, cultured in vitro, taken about 7 months after SARS-CoV-2 vaccination. The chain combines TRBV18 with TRBJ2-7; the D is unclear. The DNA of the CDR3 is TGTGCCAGCTCACCCATCGGTTCCTACGAGCAGTACTTC. Translated: CASSPIGSYEQYF.